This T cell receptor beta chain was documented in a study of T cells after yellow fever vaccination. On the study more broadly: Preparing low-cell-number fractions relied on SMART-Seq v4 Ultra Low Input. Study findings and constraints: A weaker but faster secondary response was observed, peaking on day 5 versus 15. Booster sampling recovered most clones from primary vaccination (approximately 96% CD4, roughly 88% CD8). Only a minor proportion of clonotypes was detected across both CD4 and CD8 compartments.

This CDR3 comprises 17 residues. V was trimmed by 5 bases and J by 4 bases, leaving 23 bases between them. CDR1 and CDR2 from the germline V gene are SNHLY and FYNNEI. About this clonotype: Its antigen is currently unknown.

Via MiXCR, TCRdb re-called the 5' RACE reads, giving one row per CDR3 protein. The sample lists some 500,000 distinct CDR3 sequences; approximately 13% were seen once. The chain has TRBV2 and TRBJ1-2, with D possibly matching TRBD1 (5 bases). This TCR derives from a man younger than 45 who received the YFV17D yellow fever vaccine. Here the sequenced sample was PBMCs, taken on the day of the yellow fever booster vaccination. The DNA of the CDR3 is TGTGCCAGCAGTACCAAGGGGTTACAAGGAACTCTCTATGGCTACACCTTC. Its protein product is CASSTKGLQGTLYGYTF.